The 29 T cell receptor beta chains below were found in one sample sequenced in a study of cytomegalovirus exposure and HLA in healthy donors. Use of 60 Vbeta and 13 Jbeta primers characterized the PCR. Using immunoSEQ multiplex PCR, the repertoire was profiled, and TCRdb retains in-frame clones only, with some absent. The table has tens of thousands of clones, around 65% seen once. The sequenced sample consisted of PBMCs. These receptors all stem from a man aged 55 to 70 in good health and CMV-seropositive.

The rearrangement uses TRBV5-6 and TRBJ2-5; 7 positions match TRBD1. The CDR3 length is 15 residues. CDR1 and CDR2 (germline): SGHDT, YYEEEE. V was clipped by 0 bases and J by 3 bases; unmatched bases: 5. Here the CDR3 DNA reads TGTGCCAGCAGCTTGGACATGGGACAGAAAGAGACCCAGTACTTC. Protein product: CASSLDMGQKETQYF.

The chain couples TRBV11-1 to TRBJ1-1; possibly TRBD1 for D (6 bases). The germline gives CDR1 SGHAT, CDR2 FQDESV (reference sequence). Between the trimmed V and J ends, which lost 2 bases and 5 bases, there was a span of 9 bases. This CDR3 has 13 amino acids. The CDR3 loop reads CASSLSQGTEAFF. CDR3 nucleotide sequence: TGTGCCAGCAGCTTATCCCAGGGGACTGAAGCTTTCTTT.

The count of this clone is one. The rearrangement uses TRBV7-2 and TRBJ2-3; D is unresolved. The V and J ends lost 1 base and 2 bases respectively, with 10 bases between them. The CDR3 is 15 amino acids. From germline, CDR1 is SGHTA and CDR2 FQGNSA. CDR3 bases: TGTGCCAGCAGCTTAGTTCCCAGAAACACAGATACGCAGTATTTT. This gives the protein CASSLVPRNTDTQYF.

The chain couples TRBV9 to TRBJ1-1, with a tentative D call TRBD1 (6 bases). Trimming removed 2 bases at V and 5 bases at J, with 10 bases between. The CDR3 is 13 residues long. Germline CDR1 is SGDLS and CDR2 is YYNGEE. In nucleotides, the CDR3 is TGTGCCAGCAGCGTCAGGGGAGAAACTGAAGCTTTCTTT. Protein sequence: CASSVRGETEAFF.

There are a few counts of this clone. The rearrangement joins TRBV13 to TRBJ2-6; D is ambiguous. Germline lookup yields CDR1 PRHDT and CDR2 FYEKMQ (reference sequence). With 1 base removed from V and 0 bases from J, the gap between germline ends came to 4 bases. The CDR3 has 15 amino acids. This CDR3 reads CASSLVSSGANVLTF. The CDR3 bases are TGTGCCAGCAGCTTAGTTAGCTCTGGGGCCAACGTCCTGACTTTC.

The chain joins TRBV5-1 to TRBJ2-1; 7 bases line up with TRBD2. After removal of 4 bases from V and 2 bases from J, the junction contained 9 bases not matched to a gene. In germline, CDR1 is SGHRS, CDR2 YFSETQ. This CDR3 is 16 amino acids long. Here the CDR3 reads CASSTVAGDPYNEQFF. The CDR3 nucleotides read TGCGCCAGCAGCACCGTGGCGGGAGACCCCTACAATGAGCAGTTCTTC.

The chain is built from TRBV11-2 and TRBJ2-3, with D maybe TRBD2 (6 bases). V gave up 1 base and J gave up 2 bases, with 19 bases separating them. The germline CDR1 and CDR2 sequences are SGHAT and FQNNGV. The length of the CDR3 is 18 residues. CDR3 sequence (DNA): TGTGCCAGCAGCTTAGGTTTGGCGGGGTTATTGACCACAGATACGCAGTATTTT. Protein sequence: CASSLGLAGLLTTDTQYF.

This clone appeared a single time. The CDR3 DNA is TGTGCCAGCAGTTACCAGGGACAGACCGGAAACACCATATATTTT. It is translated as CASSYQGQTGNTIYF. J is TRBJ1-3 and V is TRBV5-6; 7 bases match TRBD1. CDR1 is SGHDT, CDR2 YYEEEE, per germline. The CDR3 spans 15 residues. With V trimmed by 5 bases and J by 4 bases, 9 bases remained unmatched. Based on the CDR3 plus reference TRBV5-6 and TRBJ1-3, the full variable domain is DAGVTQSPTHLIKTRGQQVTLRCSPKSGHDTVSWYQQALGQGPQFIFQYYEEEERQRGNFPDRFSGHQFPNYSSELNVNALLLGDSALYLCASSYQGQTGNTIYFGEGSWLTVV.

In this sample, this clone turned up a few times. This rearrangement joins TRBV19 to TRBJ2-3; 7 bases are a match to TRBD2. The CDR3 is made up of 14 amino acids. Germline CDR1 reads LNHDA; CDR2 reads SQIVND (reference sequence). V lost 7 bases to trimming and J lost 0 bases; unmatched junction nucleotides: 4. The CDR3 protein is CASIPGGSTDTQYF. The CDR3 coding sequence is TGTGCCAGTATACCGGGGGGAAGCACAGATACGCAGTATTTT.

A few counts support this clone. The V gene is TRBV6-1, the J gene TRBJ1-1; weak D call: TRBD1 (6 bases). The CDR3 is 13 amino acids. Trimming stripped 5 bases from V and 7 bases from J, with 14 bases between. Per germline, CDR1 MNHNS and CDR2 SASEGT. Written as DNA, the CDR3 is TGTGCCAGCAGTTCAGGACAGTCCTTTGAAGCTTTCTTT. This translates into CASSSGQSFEAFF.

This clone was counted a few times. This sequence joins TRBV28 and TRBJ1-1, with D possibly matching TRBD1 (6 bases). The germline CDR1 and CDR2 sequences are MDHEN and SYDVKM. V was pared by 5 bases and J by 6 bases, with 16 bases between. This CDR3 is built from 14 residues. The CDR3 protein is CASSPGHPAPEAFF. DNA of the CDR3: TGTGCCAGCAGTCCGGGACACCCGGCGCCTGAAGCTTTCTTT. The full variable domain, with the rest looked up from reference TRBV28 and TRBJ1-1, is DVKVTQSSRYLVKRTGEKVFLECVQDMDHENMFWYRQDPGLGLRLIYFSYDVKMKEKGDIPEGYSVSREKKERFSLILESASTNQTSMYLCASSPGHPAPEAFFGQGTRLTVV.

This chain joins TRBV27 and TRBJ2-1, with D hard to call. Germline V gene sequence: CDR1 MNHEY, CDR2 SMNVEV (reference sequence). The CDR3 contains 12 residues. The V gene lost 4 bases and the J gene lost 7 bases, with 8 bases spanning the gap. CDR3 sequence: CASSSTWNEQFF. DNA for the CDR3: TGTGCCAGCAGTTCGACTTGGAATGAGCAGTTCTTC.

This clone was found a few times. V is TRBV4-1 and J is TRBJ2-3, with D perhaps matching TRBD2 (5 bases). V was clipped by 1 base and J by 2 bases, with 10 bases between them. This CDR3 has 15 amino acids. Germline V gene lookup returns CDR1 MGHRA and CDR2 YSYEKL. The CDR3 loop is CASSQVERHTDTQYF. The CDR3 nucleotides are TGCGCCAGCAGCCAAGTTGAGCGGCACACAGATACGCAGTATTTT.

The chain is built from TRBV7-6 and TRBJ2-2, with TRBD2 identical over 10 bases. The V gene's germline CDR1 is SGHVS and CDR2 FNYEAQ. V lost 0 bases to trimming and J lost 2 bases; unmatched junction nucleotides: 6. This CDR3 spans 18 amino acids. CDR3 bases: TGTGCCAGCAGCTTAGCGGGGCTAGCGGGAGTTAACACCGGGGAGCTGTTTTTT. This sequence encodes CASSLAGLAGVNTGELFF.

The chain uses TRBV2 and TRBJ1-5; D possibly corresponds to TRBD1 (6 bases). This CDR3 comprises 15 residues. V lost 8 bases and J lost 5, with 19 bases in between. Germline V lookup: CDR1 SNHLY, CDR2 FYNNEI. The CDR3 is CASCHRETRDQPQHF. DNA of the CDR3: TGTGCCAGCTGCCACAGGGAAACCAGGGATCAGCCCCAGCATTTT.

The CDR3 reads CAWVPDRGGYTGELFF. The CDR3 coding sequence is TGTGCCTGGGTCCCTGACAGGGGCGGCTACACCGGGGAGCTGTTTTTT. The V gene is TRBV30, the J gene TRBJ2-2, with TRBD1 matching over 8 bases. V lost 5 bases, J lost 3 bases, and 11 bases stayed unmatched. CDR3 size: 16 residues. Germline V gene sequence: CDR1 GTSNPN, CDR2 SVGIG (reference sequence).

This rearrangement joins TRBV7-9 to TRBJ2-1, with 9 bases matching TRBD1. J lost 5 bases, V lost 1 base, and 6 bases had no gene match. This CDR3 has 16 amino acids. CDR1 is SEHNR, CDR2 FQNEAQ, per germline (reference sequence). CDR3 sequence: CASSLVGTGSHNEQFF. The CDR3 nucleotides are TGTGCCAGCAGCTTAGTCGGGACAGGGAGCCACAATGAGCAGTTCTTC.

This clone was observed a handful of times. The V call is TRBV7-2, the J call TRBJ2-7, with 9 positions matching TRBD1. With V trimmed by 4 bases and J by 4 bases, 8 bases remained unmatched. This CDR3 spans 15 amino acids. CDR1 and CDR2 from the germline V gene are SGHTA and FQGNSA. The chain's CDR3 is CASSSTGTGPYEQYF. The CDR3 region has the DNA TGTGCCAGCAGCTCCACCGGGACAGGGCCGTACGAGCAGTACTTC.

The rearrangement joins TRBV9 to TRBJ2-2; 13 bases are a match to TRBD2. From germline, CDR1 is SGDLS and CDR2 YYNGEE. The CDR3 is 19 amino acids. The trim removed 0 bases at V and 3 bases at J, leaving 8 bases unmatched. CDR3 sequence (DNA): TGTGCCAGCAGCGTAGCCGGTGGACTAGCGGGAGCGCACACCGGGGAGCTGTTTTTT. Amino acids: CASSVAGGLAGAHTGELFF.

The genes are TRBV18 and TRBJ1-3, with a weak D call TRBD1 (6 bases). The V and J ends lost 1 base and 3 bases respectively, with 19 bases between them. The CDR3 has 18 residues. Germline CDR1 reads KGHSH; CDR2 reads LQKENI. This CDR3 is CASSPRSPDSLFGNTIYF. CDR3 DNA sequence: TGTGCCAGCTCACCACGGTCTCCGGACAGCCTTTTTGGAAACACCATATATTTT.

V and J are TRBV10-3 and TRBJ2-5; weak D call: TRBD2 (5 bases). This CDR3 is built from 14 residues. The germline V gene encodes CDR1 ENHRY and CDR2 SYGVKD. The V end lost 4 bases, the J end lost 5 bases, and 14 bases lay between the germline ends. The DNA for the CDR3 is TGTGCCATCAGTGCTACGGGAACGCAGGAGACCCAGTACTTC. Amino acids: CAISATGTQETQYF.

The rearrangement uses TRBV6-6 and TRBJ1-4, with D hard to call. Between the trimmed V and J ends, which lost 6 bases and 6 bases, there was a span of 5 bases. From germline, CDR1 is MNHNY and CDR2 SVGAGI (reference sequence). CDR3 length equals 11 residues. The CDR3 bases are TGTGCCAGCAGGTCCTATGAAAAACTGTTTTTT. This translates into CASRSYEKLFF.

The gene calls are TRBV5-1 and TRBJ2-1, with 8 bases identical to TRBD2. V lost 1 base and J lost 6; bases outside the gene matches: 6. The CDR3 has 15 residues. CDR1 SGHRS and CDR2 YFSETQ come from the germline V gene. The CDR3 DNA reads as TGCGCCAGCAGCTTGATTGGACTAGCAGGCAATGAGCAGTTCTTC. Its translation: CASSLIGLAGNEQFF. The full variable domain, rest sourced from reference TRBV5-1 and TRBJ2-1, is KAGVTQTPRYLIKTRGQQVTLSCSPISGHRSVSWYQQTPGQGLQFLFEYFSETQRNKGNFPGRFSGRQFSNSRSEMNVSTLELGDSALYLCASSLIGLAGNEQFFGPGTRLTVL.

This clone was picked up a small number of times. This chain uses TRBV4-3 with TRBJ2-1, with 14 nucleotides matching TRBD2. Germline V gene data show CDR1 as LGHNA and CDR2 as YSLEER. The CDR3 sequence is 18 residues long. V gave up 4 bases and J gave up 7 bases; unmatched junction bases: 12. The CDR3 coding sequence is TGCGCCAGCAGCCCCCTGACTAGCGGGGGGGCCGATGTTAATGAGCAGTTCTTC. Translating it yields CASSPLTSGGADVNEQFF.

This clone occurred once. The chain is built from TRBV7-2 and TRBJ1-5; D is undetermined. CDR3 length: 12 residues. Germline V gives CDR1 SGHTA, CDR2 FQGNSA. Trimming took off 3 bases at V and 7 bases at J, with 7 bases between the two ends. CDR3 coding DNA: TGTGCCAGCAGCTTCGGGGTCCAGCCCCAGCATTTT. This codes for CASSFGVQPQHF.

The chain joins TRBV29-1 to TRBJ2-7, with D possibly matching TRBD1 (7 bases). Germline assignment: CDR1 SQVTM and CDR2 ANQGSEA. This CDR3 spans 12 amino acids. V was cut by 6 bases and J by 4 bases, with 13 bases left in between. The CDR3 bases are TGCAGCGTCGCAGGGGGGTCATACGAGCAGTACTTC. It yields the protein CSVAGGSYEQYF.

The chain employs TRBV27 and TRBJ2-3; TRBD1 agrees at 7 bases. The V segment lost 2 bases and the J segment 4 bases; nucleotides outside the gene matches: 12. Germline V gene sequence: CDR1 MNHEY, CDR2 SMNVEV (reference sequence). This CDR3 comprises 17 residues. CDR3 coding DNA: TGTGCCAGCAGTTTACGCCCGGACAGGCATATATCAGATACGCAGTATTTT. This encodes CASSLRPDRHISDTQYF.

V gene TRBV7-9 combines with J gene TRBJ2-7; D unclear. The CDR3 contains 13 residues. The germline V gene has CDR1 SEHNR and CDR2 FQNEAQ (reference sequence). Trimming took off 4 bases at V and 0 bases at J, with 7 bases between the two ends. CDR3 in DNA: TGTGCCAGCAGCTCGTACTCCTCCTACGAGCAGTACTTC. Translating gives CASSSYSSYEQYF.

The chain links TRBV4-1 to TRBJ2-7; TRBD2 matches at 8 bases. V shed 4 bases, J shed 4 bases, and the junction held 9 bases outside the gene matches. This CDR3 has 15 amino acids. Germline V CDR1 and CDR2: MGHRA, YSYEKL. The CDR3 reads CASSLRRREAYEQYF. CDR3 nucleotides: TGCGCCAGCAGCCTTCGCCGGCGGGAGGCTTACGAGCAGTACTTC.